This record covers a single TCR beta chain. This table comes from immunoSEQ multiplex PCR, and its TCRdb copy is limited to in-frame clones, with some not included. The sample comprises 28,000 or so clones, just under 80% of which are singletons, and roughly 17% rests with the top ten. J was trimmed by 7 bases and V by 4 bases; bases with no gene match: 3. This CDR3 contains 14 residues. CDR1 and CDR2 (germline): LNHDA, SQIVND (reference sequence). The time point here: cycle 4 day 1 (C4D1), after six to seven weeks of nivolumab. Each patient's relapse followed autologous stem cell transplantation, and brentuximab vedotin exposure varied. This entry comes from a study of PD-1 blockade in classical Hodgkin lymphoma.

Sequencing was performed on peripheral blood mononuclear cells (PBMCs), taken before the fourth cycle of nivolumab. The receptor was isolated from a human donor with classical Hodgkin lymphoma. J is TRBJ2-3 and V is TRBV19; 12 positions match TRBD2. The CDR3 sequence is CASSTSGRGYTQYF. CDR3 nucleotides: TGTGCCAGTAGTACTAGCGGGAGGGGATATACGCAGTATTTT.